The sequence of this T cell receptor (beta chain) was determined in a study of beta chain features in type 1 diabetes. Study-wide points: There was a moderate but significant shortening of TCRB CDR3s in all four CD4+ subsets of Type 1 diabetes patients. The cDNA sequencing approach could over-represent high-TCR-expressing cells.

Isolated RNA was reverse transcribed in full, so expressed TCRB transcripts were sequenced. TCRdb keeps only in-frame clones here, not all; method: immunoSEQ multiplex PCR. Altogether some 290,000 clones are present, roughly an eighth being singletons, with the ten largest covering less than 0.02%. Remarks on this clone: What it binds is not known.

Donors underwent one heparinised blood draw, approximately 120 mL on average. What was sequenced was naive CD4+ T cells from blood. This TCR derives from a man aged 30 to 45 with type 1 diabetes.

CDR3 DNA: TGTGCCAGCGGGCCCGTTCCCTACGAGCAGTACTTC. This encodes CASGPVPYEQYF. The V and J genes are TRBV7-2 and TRBJ2-7; D call uncertain. The V gene's germline CDR1 is SGHTA and CDR2 FQGNSA. V gave up 8 bases and J gave up 2 bases, with 10 bases separating them. The CDR3 consists of 12 residues.